These 19 T cell receptor beta chains were sequenced from one sample in a study of T cell responses to AZD1222 COVID-19 vaccine. Measured with immunoSEQ multiplex PCR; TCRdb has only the in-frame clones, and not every one. This repertoire shows around 140,000 clones, 93% found once; its top ten account for just over 5%. The specimen was peripheral blood, collected on day 0 of AZD1222 vaccination. Source of these receptors: an adult in good health.

The rearrangement links TRBV12-3 or TRBV12-4 to TRBJ1-1; TRBD1 agrees at 8 bases. The CDR3 runs 13 residues. Trimming at V came to 7 bases and at J to 4 bases, leaving 5 bases not matched to a gene. Here the CDR3 DNA reads TGTGCCAGCACCTTCACAGGGGGCACTGAAGCTTTCTTT. Protein product: CASTFTGGTEAFF.

This rearrangement joins TRBV18 to TRBJ2-5; TRBD1 agrees at 7 bases. The ends lost 1 base at V and 2 bases at J; junction bases unmatched: 4. There are 15 residues in the CDR3. The germline gives CDR1 KGHSH, CDR2 LQKENI. Here the CDR3 reads CASSPQQGLQETQYF. Here the CDR3 DNA reads TGTGCCAGCTCACCACAACAGGGGCTACAAGAGACCCAGTACTTC.

This clone was counted a few times. The chain couples TRBV28 to TRBJ2-1; no clear D gene. The ends were cut back, 4 bases at V and 5 bases at J, with 9 bases in the middle. This CDR3 is built from 13 residues. From germline, CDR1 is MDHEN and CDR2 SYDVKM. CDR3 protein: CASSWMHHNEQFF. The CDR3 nucleotides read TGTGCCAGCAGTTGGATGCATCACAATGAGCAGTTCTTC.

Only one count was recorded for this clone. The CDR3 DNA follows: TGTGCCAGCAGTCCATTCGTTGGGGTCATGCGGTGGCCGGGACAGGGTCGACATCAGCCCCAGCATTTT. Translation gives CASSPFVGVMRWPGQGRHQPQHF. The chain links TRBV27 to TRBJ1-5, with 9 positions matching TRBD1. The CDR3 has 23 residues. With 5 bases clipped from V and 5 bases from J, the junction kept 31 bases outside the gene matches. Germline values: CDR1 MNHEY, CDR2 SMNVEV (reference sequence).

This chain joins TRBV29-1 and TRBJ2-3; no reliable D call. V gave up 7 bases and J gave up 0 bases, with 14 bases separating them. The CDR3 is 14 residues long. Germline CDR1 reads SQVTM; CDR2 reads ANQGSEA. The DNA of the CDR3 is TGCAGCGCCGAAGGGCAATGGAGCACAGATACGCAGTATTTT. It specifies CSAEGQWSTDTQYF.

The J gene is TRBJ2-1, the V gene TRBV2; D possibly corresponds to TRBD2 (5 bases). V lost 5 bases to trimming and J lost 0 bases, with 14 bases between them. The CDR3 extends over 16 amino acids. CDR1 SNHLY and CDR2 FYNNEI come from the germline V gene. The CDR3 is CASSLYGLLSYNEQFF. In DNA, the CDR3 is TGTGCCAGCAGTCTTTACGGACTGCTCTCCTACAATGAGCAGTTCTTC.

J is TRBJ1-5 and V is TRBV6-5; D perhaps matches TRBD1 (6 bases). The germline V gene has CDR1 MNHEY and CDR2 SVGAGI. The CDR3 length is 15 residues. Trimming cost V 6 bases and J 4 bases, with 16 bases left between them. CDR3: CASSPQGERNQPQHF. CDR3 in DNA: TGTGCCAGCAGCCCACAGGGAGAGAGAAATCAGCCCCAGCATTTT.

The chain is built from TRBV29-1 and TRBJ2-3; 13 bases line up with TRBD2. The CDR3 sequence is 13 residues long. Germline assignment: CDR1 SQVTM and CDR2 ANQGSEA. V lost 4 bases, J lost 6 bases, and 1 base stayed unmatched. CDR3 sequence (DNA): TGCAGCGTTGCGGGACTAGCGGGGGATACGCAGTATTTT. It translates to CSVAGLAGDTQYF.

This clone occurred a few times. The chain uses TRBV24-1 and TRBJ2-2; maybe TRBD1 (5 bases). There are 16 residues in the CDR3. Germline V gene data show CDR1 as KGHDR and CDR2 as SFDVKD. Trimming took off 4 bases at V and 1 base at J, with 12 bases between the two ends. CDR3 region: CATSDIGTGNTGELFF. In nucleotides, the CDR3 is TGTGCCACCAGTGACATAGGAACAGGGAACACCGGGGAGCTGTTTTTT.

The chain couples TRBV19 to TRBJ1-2; no clear D gene. The CDR3 spans 14 residues. V shed 1 base and J shed 5 bases, with 11 bases lying between them. Germline V gives CDR1 LNHDA, CDR2 SQIVND (reference sequence). The CDR3 region is CASSIVGGRYGYTF. The CDR3 DNA sequence: TGTGCCAGTAGTATAGTGGGCGGACGGTATGGCTACACCTTC.

The chain recombines TRBV3-1 (or the pseudogene TRBV3-2) with TRBJ2-2; D not resolved. The CDR3 has 14 amino acids. Germline-derived CDR1 and CDR2 are LGHDT and YNNKEL (reference sequence). With 0 bases removed from V and 8 bases from J, the gap between germline ends came to 10 bases. CDR3 in DNA: TGTGCCAGCAGCCAAGATTTCTCTGGAGGGGAGCTGTTTTTT. It is translated as CASSQDFSGGELFF.

This chain joins TRBV2 and TRBJ1-3; D possibly corresponds to TRBD1 (5 bases). Trimming stripped 8 bases from V and 1 base from J, with 12 bases between. Germline CDR1 and CDR2: SNHLY and FYNNEI. The CDR3 covers 14 residues. In DNA, the CDR3 is TGTGCCAGCCGGGGACGGCAGTCTGGAAACACCATATATTTT. This encodes CASRGRQSGNTIYF.

The CDR3 region is CASSYSGRKETQYF. CDR3 bases: TGTGCCAGCAGTTACTCTGGCAGAAAAGAGACCCAGTACTTC. The genes are TRBV6-5 and TRBJ2-5; D remains ambiguous. There are 14 residues in the CDR3. Germline-derived CDR1 and CDR2 are MNHEY and SVGAGI. Deletions cut 0 bases from V and 3 bases from J, with 8 bases between.

This chain joins TRBV7-2 and TRBJ1-4; perhaps TRBD1 as D (5 bases). The CDR3 is 14 amino acids. The germline CDR1 and CDR2 sequences are SGHTA and FQGNSA. The V and J ends lost 5 bases and 4 bases respectively, with 11 bases between them. In DNA, the CDR3 is TGTGCCAGCAGCCGGGGACGCCTTAATGAAAAACTGTTTTTT. This codes for CASSRGRLNEKLFF.

The chain is built from TRBV5-5 and TRBJ1-1; D is unclear. The CDR3 has 12 amino acids. Germline CDR1 reads SGHKS; CDR2 reads YYEKEE (reference sequence). V lost 4 bases, J lost 6 bases, and 10 bases lay in between. Written as DNA, the CDR3 is TGTGCCAGCAGCATCTCCACAGCTGAAGCTTTCTTT. Encoded protein: CASSISTAEAFF.

This chain uses TRBV9 with TRBJ2-1; the match to TRBD1 covers 8 bases. CDR3 length: 14 residues. Germline CDR1 SGDLS, CDR2 YYNGEE. V dropped 3 bases and J dropped 4; count of bases not matched to a gene: 3. CDR3 loop: CASSGHRGYNEQFF. Written as DNA, the CDR3 is TGTGCCAGCAGCGGTCACAGGGGGTACAATGAGCAGTTCTTC.

In DNA, the CDR3 is TGTGCCAGCAGTATCCAACAGGGGGATCAGCCCCAGCATTTT. Translation gives CASSIQQGDQPQHF. The J gene is TRBJ1-5, the V gene TRBV2, with 8 bases identical to TRBD1. This CDR3 contains 14 residues. Germline assignment: CDR1 SNHLY and CDR2 FYNNEI. J was trimmed by 5 bases and V by 5 bases; bases with no gene match: 5. Full variable domain (outside the CDR3, taken from reference TRBV2 and TRBJ1-5): EPEVTQTPSHQVTQMGQEVILRCVPISNHLYFYWYRQILGQKVEFLVSFYNNEISEKSEIFDDQFSVERPDGSNFTLKIRSTKLEDSAMYFCASSIQQGDQPQHFGDGTRLSIL.

The V call is TRBV10-1, the J call TRBJ2-3, with 7 bases fitting TRBD2. Germline V lookup: CDR1 WNHNN, CDR2 SYGVQD (reference sequence). The CDR3 has 16 amino acids. V lost 2 bases and J lost 3; bases outside the gene matches: 8. In nucleotides, the CDR3 is TGCGCCAGCAGTGAGGTTTCCAGCGGGAAAACAGATACGCAGTATTTT. Its translation is CASSEVSSGKTDTQYF.

Concerning this clone itself: One junction end does not reproduce the germline sequence, and a read error may be involved. V and J are TRBV3-1 (or the pseudogene TRBV3-2) and TRBJ2-6; D is perhaps TRBD1 (5 bases). Germline V gives CDR1 LGHDT, CDR2 YNNKEL (reference sequence). CDR3 size: 12 residues. CDR3 nucleotides: TGTGCCAGCAGCCAAGATCGGAACAGGAAGGCTTTC. As protein: CASSQDRNRKAF.